This T cell receptor (beta chain) derives from a study of spatial heterogeneity in lung cancer. Study context: Raw reads showed each unique TCR and UMI combination turning up more than ten times on average.

This clonotype was picked up many times. Its antigen is still unknown. TCRdb recomputed calls from the 5' RACE reads with MiXCR, one row per CDR3 protein. This sample carries 20,000 to 25,000 distinct CDR3 sequences, approximately 4.3% of them seen once, and the ten largest clones take 9% to 10%. The sample's time point: sample taken at primary tumor resection. Researchers sequenced whole RNA taken from tumor, nontumor lung or frozen PBMC without sorting. General study findings and limits: One measure, the expanded intratumoral alpha and beta TCR count, tracked tumor mutation counts.

The TCR was taken from a male donor with early-stage non-small cell lung cancer. This specimen consisted of lung tumor tissue, obtained at surgery.

The CDR3 spells CASSPRGTSVGNEQFF. The CDR3 DNA follows: TGTGCCAGCAGCCCCCGGGGGACTAGCGTGGGCAATGAGCAGTTCTTC. This rearrangement joins TRBV7-9 to TRBJ2-1, with 10 positions matching TRBD2. This CDR3 is built from 16 residues. Germline V lookup: CDR1 SEHNR, CDR2 FQNEAQ (reference sequence). The V gene end was trimmed by 5 bases and the J gene end by 6 bases; junction bases not matched to a gene: 10. Combining the CDR3 with reference TRBV7-9 and TRBJ2-1 gives the whole variable domain DTGVSQNPRHKITKRGQNVTFRCDPISEHNRLYWYRQTLGQGPEFLTYFQNEAQLEKSRLLSDRFSAERPKGSFSTLEIQRTEQGDSAMYLCASSPRGTSVGNEQFFGPGTRLTVL.